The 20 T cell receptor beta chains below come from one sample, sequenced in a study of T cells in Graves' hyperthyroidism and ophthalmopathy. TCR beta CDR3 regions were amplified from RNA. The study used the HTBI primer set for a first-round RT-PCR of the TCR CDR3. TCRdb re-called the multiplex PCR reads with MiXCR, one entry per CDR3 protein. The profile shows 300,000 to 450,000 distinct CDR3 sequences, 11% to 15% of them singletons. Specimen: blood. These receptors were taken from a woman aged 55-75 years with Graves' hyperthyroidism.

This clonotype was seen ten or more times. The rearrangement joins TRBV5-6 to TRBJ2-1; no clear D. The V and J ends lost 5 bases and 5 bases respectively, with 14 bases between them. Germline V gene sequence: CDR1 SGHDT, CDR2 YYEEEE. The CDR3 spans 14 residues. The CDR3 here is CASRSGLKNNEQFF. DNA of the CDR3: TGTGCCAGCAGATCGGGCCTCAAAAACAATGAGCAGTTCTTC.

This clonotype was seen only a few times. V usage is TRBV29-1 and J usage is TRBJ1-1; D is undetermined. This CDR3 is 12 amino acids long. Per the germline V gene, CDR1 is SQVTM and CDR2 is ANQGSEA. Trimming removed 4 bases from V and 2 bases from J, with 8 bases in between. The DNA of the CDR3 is TGCAGCGTTGGTCCAGGCAACACTGAAGCTTTCTTT. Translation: CSVGPGNTEAFF.

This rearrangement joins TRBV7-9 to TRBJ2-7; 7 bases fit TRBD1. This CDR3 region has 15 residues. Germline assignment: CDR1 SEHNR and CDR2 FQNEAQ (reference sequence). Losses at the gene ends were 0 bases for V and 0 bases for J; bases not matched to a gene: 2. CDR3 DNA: TGTGCCAGCAGCTTAGCGGGGACAGCCTCCTACGAGCAGTACTTC. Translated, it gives CASSLAGTASYEQYF.

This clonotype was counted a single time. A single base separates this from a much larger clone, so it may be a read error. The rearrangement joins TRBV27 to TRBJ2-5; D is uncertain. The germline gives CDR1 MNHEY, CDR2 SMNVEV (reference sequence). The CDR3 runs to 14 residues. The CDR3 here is CASSLQGPQETKYF. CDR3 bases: TGTGCCAGCAGTCTTCAAGGGCCCCAAGAGACCAAGTACTTC.

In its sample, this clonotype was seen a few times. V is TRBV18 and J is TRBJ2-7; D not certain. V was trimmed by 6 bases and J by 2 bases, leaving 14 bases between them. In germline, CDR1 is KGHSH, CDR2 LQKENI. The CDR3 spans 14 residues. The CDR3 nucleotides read TGTGCCAGCTCTCCCCGCAGCGTCCCCTACGAGCAGTACTTC. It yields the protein CASSPRSVPYEQYF.

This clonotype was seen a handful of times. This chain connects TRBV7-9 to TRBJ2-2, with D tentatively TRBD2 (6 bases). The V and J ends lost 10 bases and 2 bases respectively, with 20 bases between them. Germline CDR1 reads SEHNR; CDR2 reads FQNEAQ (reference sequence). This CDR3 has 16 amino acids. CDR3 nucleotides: TGTGCCATCCGTCCCGGGGACTGGGTTAACACCGGGGAGCTGTTTTTT. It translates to CAIRPGDWVNTGELFF.

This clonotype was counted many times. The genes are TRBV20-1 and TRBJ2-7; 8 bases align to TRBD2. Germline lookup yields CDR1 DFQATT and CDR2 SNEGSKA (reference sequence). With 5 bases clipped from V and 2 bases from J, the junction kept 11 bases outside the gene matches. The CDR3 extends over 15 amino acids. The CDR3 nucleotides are TGCAGTGCTCAGGAGTGGCGGGAGGACACCTACGAGCAGTACTTC. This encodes CSAQEWREDTYEQYF.

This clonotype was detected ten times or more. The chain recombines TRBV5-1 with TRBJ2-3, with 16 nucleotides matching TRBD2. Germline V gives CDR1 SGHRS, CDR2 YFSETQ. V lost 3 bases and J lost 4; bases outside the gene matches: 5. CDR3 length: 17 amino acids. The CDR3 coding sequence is TGCGCCAGCAGCTCCGGGACTAGCGGGAGGGCCGCAGATACGCAGTATTTT. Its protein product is CASSSGTSGRAADTQYF.

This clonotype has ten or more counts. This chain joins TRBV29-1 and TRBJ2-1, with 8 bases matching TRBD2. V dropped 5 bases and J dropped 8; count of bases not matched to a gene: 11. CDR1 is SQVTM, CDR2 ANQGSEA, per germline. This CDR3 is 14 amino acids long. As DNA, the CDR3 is TGCAGCGTTCTATTAAGGACTAGCCGCGATGAGCAGTTCTTC. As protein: CSVLLRTSRDEQFF.

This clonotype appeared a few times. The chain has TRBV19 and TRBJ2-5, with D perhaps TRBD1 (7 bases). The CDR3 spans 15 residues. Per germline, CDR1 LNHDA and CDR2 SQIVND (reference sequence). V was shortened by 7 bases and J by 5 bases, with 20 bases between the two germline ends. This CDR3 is CASTLQGQGGETQYF. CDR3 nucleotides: TGTGCCAGTACCCTACAGGGGCAAGGGGGGGAGACCCAGTACTTC.

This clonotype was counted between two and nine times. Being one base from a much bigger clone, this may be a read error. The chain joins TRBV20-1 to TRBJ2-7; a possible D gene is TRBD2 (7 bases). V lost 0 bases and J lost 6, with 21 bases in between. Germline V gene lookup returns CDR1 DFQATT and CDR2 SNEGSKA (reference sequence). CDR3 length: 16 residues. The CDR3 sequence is CSARDPRRGGGGEQYF. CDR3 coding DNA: TGCAGTGCTAGAGATCCGCGGAGGGGGGGGGGTGGCGAGCAGTACTTC.

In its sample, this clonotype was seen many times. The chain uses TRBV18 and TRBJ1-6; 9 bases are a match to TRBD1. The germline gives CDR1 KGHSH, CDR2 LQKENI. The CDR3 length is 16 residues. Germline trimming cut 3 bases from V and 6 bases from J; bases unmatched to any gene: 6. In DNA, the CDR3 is TGTGCCAGCTCACCGGGACAGGGCTCAAGTAATTCACCCCTCCACTTT. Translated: CASSPGQGSSNSPLHF.

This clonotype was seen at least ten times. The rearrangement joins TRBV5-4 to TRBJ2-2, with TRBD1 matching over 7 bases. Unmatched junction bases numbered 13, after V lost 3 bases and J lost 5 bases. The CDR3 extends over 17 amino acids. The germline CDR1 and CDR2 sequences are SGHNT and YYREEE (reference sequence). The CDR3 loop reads CASSSGTAPVTTGELFF. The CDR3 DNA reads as TGTGCCAGCAGCTCGGGGACAGCCCCAGTCACAACCGGGGAGCTGTTTTTT.

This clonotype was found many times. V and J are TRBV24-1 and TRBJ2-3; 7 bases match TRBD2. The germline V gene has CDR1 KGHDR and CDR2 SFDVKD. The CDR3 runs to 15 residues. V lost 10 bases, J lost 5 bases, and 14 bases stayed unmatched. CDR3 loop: CATAPAGDRGDTQYF. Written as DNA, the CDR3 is TGTGCCACGGCCCCTGCGGGGGATAGAGGAGATACGCAGTATTTT.

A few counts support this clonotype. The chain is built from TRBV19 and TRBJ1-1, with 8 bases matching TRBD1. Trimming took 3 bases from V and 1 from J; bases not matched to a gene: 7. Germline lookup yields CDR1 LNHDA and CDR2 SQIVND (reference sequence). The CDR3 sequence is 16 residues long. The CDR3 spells CASSMGRGLGNTEAFF. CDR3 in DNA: TGTGCCAGTAGTATGGGCAGGGGGCTCGGGAACACTGAAGCTTTCTTT.

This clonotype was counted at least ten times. In DNA form, the CDR3 reads TGCGCCAGCAGCGTAACGACAGGGGTAGTCAAAAAACTGTTTTTT. As protein: CASSVTTGVVKKLFF. The J gene is TRBJ1-4, the V gene TRBV5-1; TRBD1 agrees at 8 bases. This CDR3 spans 15 amino acids. V was pared by 4 bases and J by 9 bases, with 11 bases of the junction left unmatched. CDR1 and CDR2 (germline): SGHRS, YFSETQ.

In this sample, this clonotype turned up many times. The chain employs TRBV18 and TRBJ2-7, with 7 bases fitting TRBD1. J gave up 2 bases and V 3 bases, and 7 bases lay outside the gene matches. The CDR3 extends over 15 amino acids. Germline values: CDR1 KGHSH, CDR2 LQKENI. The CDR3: CASSPPGQIPYEQYF. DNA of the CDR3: TGTGCCAGCTCACCCCCGGGACAGATCCCCTACGAGCAGTACTTC.

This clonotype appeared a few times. The CDR3 spells CASSVSATLNTEAFF. The CDR3, as DNA: TGTGCCAGCAGCGTCTCCGCGACACTCAACACTGAAGCTTTCTTT. This chain connects TRBV9 to TRBJ1-1; D remains ambiguous. Germline V gives CDR1 SGDLS, CDR2 YYNGEE. Trimming took 2 bases from V and 2 from J, leaving 13 bases between them. The CDR3 loop spans 15 amino acids.

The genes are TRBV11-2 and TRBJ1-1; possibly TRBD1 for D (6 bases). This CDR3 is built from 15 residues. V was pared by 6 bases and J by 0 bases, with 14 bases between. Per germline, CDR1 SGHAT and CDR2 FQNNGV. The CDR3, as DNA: TGTGCCAGCAGTTTCAAGGGGGGGCTGAACACTGAAGCTTTCTTT. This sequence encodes CASSFKGGLNTEAFF.

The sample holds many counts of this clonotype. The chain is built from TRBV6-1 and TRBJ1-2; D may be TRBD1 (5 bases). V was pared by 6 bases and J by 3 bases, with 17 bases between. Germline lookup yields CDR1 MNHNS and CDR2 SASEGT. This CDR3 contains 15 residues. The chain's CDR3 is CASRRQPPVDYGYTF. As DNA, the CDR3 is TGTGCCAGCAGGCGACAGCCTCCTGTGGACTATGGCTACACCTTC.